The sequence of this T cell receptor (beta chain) was determined in a study of low-dose radiotherapy and immunotherapy resistance in tumors. Turning to the study itself: Cohort 1 was given 0.5 Gy per fraction every 2 weeks, for 6.5 Gy total.

This sample's time point: after trial treatment. Treatment described: LDRT plus nivolumab, ipilimumab, low-dose cyclophosphamide and aspirin (RACIN trial). The junction had 6 bases not matched to a gene; V was cut back by 4 bases and J by 0 bases. Germline assignment: CDR1 MGHRA and CDR2 YSYEKL. This CDR3 contains 18 residues. First-strand cDNA used TRAV- and TRBV-specific primers, covering alpha and beta chains. Amplification of TCRs used a constant-region primer and V-primer adapter for roughly 22 PCR cycles. In vitro transcription amplified the mRNA that had been isolated. TCRdb fed the reads into MiXCR, producing one record per CDR3 protein. The repertoire holds tens of thousands of distinct CDR3 sequences, with 20% to 25% as singletons.

This receptor was taken from a female donor with ovarian cancer. The sample was PBMCs, taken after low-dose radiotherapy plus immunotherapy. The genes are TRBV4-1 and TRBJ2-4, with 13 bases fitting TRBD2. For the CDR3, the DNA is TGCGCCAGCAGCCTTGGGACTAGCGGGGCCCTAGCCAAAAACATTCAGTACTTC. Translating gives CASSLGTSGALAKNIQYF.